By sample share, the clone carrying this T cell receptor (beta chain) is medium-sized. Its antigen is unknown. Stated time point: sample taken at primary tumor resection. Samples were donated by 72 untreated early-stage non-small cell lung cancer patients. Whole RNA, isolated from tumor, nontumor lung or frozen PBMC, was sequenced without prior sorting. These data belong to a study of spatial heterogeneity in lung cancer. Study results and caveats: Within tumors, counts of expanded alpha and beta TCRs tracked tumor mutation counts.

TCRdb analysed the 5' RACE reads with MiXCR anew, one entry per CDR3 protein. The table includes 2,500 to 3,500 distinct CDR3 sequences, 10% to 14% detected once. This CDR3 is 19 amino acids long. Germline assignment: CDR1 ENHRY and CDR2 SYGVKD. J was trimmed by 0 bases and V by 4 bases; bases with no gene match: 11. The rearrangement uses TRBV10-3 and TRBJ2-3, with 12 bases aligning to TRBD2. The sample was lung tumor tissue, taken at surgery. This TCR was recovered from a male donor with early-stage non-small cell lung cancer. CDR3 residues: CAISGGQGLAGPSTDTQYF. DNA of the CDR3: TGTGCCATCAGTGGGGGACAGGGACTAGCGGGCCCGAGCACAGATACGCAGTATTTT.